This T cell receptor beta chain was documented in a study of T cells in Graves' hyperthyroidism and ophthalmopathy. This clonotype was detected many times. Amplification of TCR beta CDR3 regions used RNA as the template. With the HTBI primer set, the TCR CDR3 went through a first round of RT-PCR. In TCRdb, the multiplex PCR reads were re-called with MiXCR into one record per CDR3 protein. The data contain 600,000 to 650,000 distinct CDR3 sequences, about 20% of them singletons. Per the germline V gene, CDR1 is LGHNA and CDR2 is YNFKEQ. This CDR3 comprises 17 residues. V lost 0 bases to trimming and J lost 4 bases, with 16 bases between them.

The specimen sequenced was blood. V gene TRBV4-2 combines with J gene TRBJ1-5; the D gene is possibly TRBD1 (5 bases). This clonotype originated in a man younger than 40 with Graves' ophthalmopathy. The CDR3 DNA sequence: TGTGCCAGCAGCCAAGAGCTGCCGACAGACTATAATCAGCCCCAGCATTTT. It encodes CASSQELPTDYNQPQHF.